A single sample gave rise to the 10 T cell receptor beta chains below, sequenced in a study of neurological immune-mediated disorders. TCRdb re-analysed the 5' RACE reads in MiXCR, keeping a single row per CDR3 protein. This table has around 50,000 distinct CDR3 sequences, more than 3.5% appearing once. Source material: PBMCs. These receptors all come from a man aged 55 to 69 with multiple sclerosis.

This clonotype was detected many times. The chain is built from TRBV6-2 or TRBV6-3 and TRBJ2-3; D is undetermined. The V end lost 4 bases, the J end lost 7 bases, and 12 bases lay between the germline ends. The CDR3 has 13 residues. Germline V CDR1 and CDR2: MNHEY, SVGEGT. The CDR3 protein is CASSLTPQHTQYF. The CDR3 DNA reads TGTGCCAGCAGTTTGACCCCCCAACATACGCAGTATTTT.

There are many counts of this clonotype. This chain links TRBV20-1 with TRBJ2-2; tentative D call: TRBD2 (6 bases). V was shortened by 7 bases and J by 6 bases, with 9 bases between the two germline ends. The length of the CDR3 is 11 residues. Per germline, CDR1 DFQATT and CDR2 SNEGSKA (reference sequence). CDR3 sequence: CSVGGAGELFF. In nucleotides, the CDR3 is TGCAGTGTAGGAGGGGCCGGGGAGCTGTTTTTT.

Many counts were recorded for this clonotype. V gene TRBV10-3 combines with J gene TRBJ2-7; TRBD2 is a possible D gene (5 bases). Germline loops: CDR1 ENHRY, CDR2 SYGVKD. CDR3 length: 13 residues. V was pared by 7 bases and J by 5 bases, with 15 bases between. This chain's CDR3 is CAITRGPVDEQYF. In DNA form, the CDR3 reads TGTGCCATCACGCGAGGGCCGGTCGACGAGCAGTACTTC.

This clonotype showed up many times. The V call is TRBV20-1, the J call TRBJ2-3, with TRBD2 as a possible D gene (6 bases). The CDR3 runs to 14 residues. Germline V gene data show CDR1 as DFQATT and CDR2 as SNEGSKA (reference sequence). V was pared by 7 bases and J by 4 bases, with 18 bases between. The chain's CDR3 is CSGGVQRAADTQYF. The CDR3 DNA reads as TGCAGTGGAGGAGTTCAGCGGGCGGCAGATACGCAGTATTTT.

This clonotype was observed many times. The J gene is TRBJ1-1, the V gene TRBV27; no clear D. The V end lost 2 bases, the J end lost 8 bases, and 9 bases lay between the germline ends. The CDR3 runs 12 residues. Germline lookup yields CDR1 MNHEY and CDR2 SMNVEV (reference sequence). The CDR3 DNA sequence: TGTGCCAGCAGTTTACTCTCCGGGGAAGCTTTCTTT. Translating gives CASSLLSGEAFF.

The sample holds many counts of this clonotype. V usage is TRBV20-1 and J usage is TRBJ1-1; no clear D. Germline loops: CDR1 DFQATT, CDR2 SNEGSKA (reference sequence). The CDR3 loop spans 13 amino acids. Trimming took 4 bases from V and 1 from J, leaving 10 bases between them. Here the CDR3 DNA reads TGCAGTGCTACAGGAGCGACGAACACTGAAGCTTTCTTT. Encoded protein: CSATGATNTEAFF.

The table lists this clonotype with many counts. The V call is TRBV6-5, the J call TRBJ1-1; D gene uncertain. This CDR3 comprises 14 residues. Germline V gene sequence: CDR1 MNHEY, CDR2 SVGAGI. Trimming left V 0 bases short and J 10 bases short, with 15 bases between. The CDR3 reads CASSYSGPPGRAFF. The CDR3 nucleotides read TGTGCCAGCAGTTACTCCGGACCTCCAGGAAGAGCTTTCTTT.

Ten or more counts support this clonotype. The chain employs TRBV15 and TRBJ2-3, with 10 bases that match TRBD2. CDR3 length: 16 residues. Germline CDR1 is LNHNV and CDR2 is YYDKDF (reference sequence). Trimming cost V 1 base and J 2 bases; bases outside gene matches: 3. CDR3 residues: CATSRVTSGATDTQYF. CDR3 coding DNA: TGTGCCACCAGCAGAGTTACTAGCGGGGCCACAGATACGCAGTATTTT.

In this sample, this clonotype turned up many times. CDR3 in amino acids: CASSARLNTEAFF. DNA of the CDR3: TGTGCCAGCAGTGCCAGGCTGAACACTGAAGCTTTCTTT. V and J are TRBV27 and TRBJ1-1; D remains ambiguous. The V gene lost 5 bases and the J gene lost 0 bases, with 7 bases spanning the gap. This CDR3 contains 13 residues. Looked up from germline, CDR1 is MNHEY and CDR2 is SMNVEV (reference sequence).

This clonotype has a handful of counts. V and J are TRBV6-5 and TRBJ2-6; TRBD2 is a possible D gene (6 bases). V lost 6 bases, J lost 0 bases, and 15 bases lay in between. This CDR3 contains 17 residues. Germline V gives CDR1 MNHEY, CDR2 SVGAGI. CDR3 DNA: TGTGCCAGCAGGATGGGGGGAGTAATCTCTGGGGCCAACGTCCTGACTTTC. Translation gives CASRMGGVISGANVLTF.